Listed below are T cell receptor beta chains from one sample, sequenced in a study of blood T cell repertoires in COVID-19. Assay used: immunoSEQ multiplex PCR; TCRdb lists only in-frame clones, some missing. This table has 120,000 to 150,000 clones, 75% to 90% appearing once. Sequenced: PBMCs or T cells enriched from blood (not recorded which). The receptors stem from a man aged 50 to 60 in a cohort exposed to, infected with or recovered from COVID-19 (not recorded which). CDR3s include the opening cysteine and the closing phenylalanine or tryptophan. Each record gives: V gene, clone size, CDR3 protein. Some rows mark clone size as missing; the rest say once, few, many or name a class of expanded clone.

v_gene: TRBV7-6
abundance: -
CDR3aa: CASSLGLYNEQFF

v_gene: TRBV27
abundance: -
CDR3aa: CASSLGRGGSYNSPLHF

v_gene: TRBV5-1
abundance: -
CDR3aa: CASSDAGLRNEQFF

v_gene: TRBV5-1
abundance: -
CDR3aa: CASSLDWANNYGYTF

v_gene: TRBV7-6
abundance: -
CDR3aa: CASSSPGLAGGELFF

v_gene: TRBV6-5
abundance: -
CDR3aa: CASRDRGLGNTIYF

v_gene: TRBV4-2
abundance: once
CDR3aa: CASSQPGLASYEQYF

v_gene: TRBV29-1
abundance: few
CDR3aa: CSVEAGPAQYF

v_gene: TRBV11-2
abundance: -
CDR3aa: CASSFGFGTSPRAEAFF

v_gene: TRBV6-5
abundance: -
CDR3aa: CASSRMGGSNQPQHF

v_gene: TRBV5-6
abundance: -
CDR3aa: CASSPVQGVLYGYTF

v_gene: TRBV10-3
abundance: -
CDR3aa: CASGQGTIGELFF

v_gene: TRBV13
abundance: -
CDR3aa: CASSEGTHSYEQYF

v_gene: TRBV6-5
abundance: -
CDR3aa: CASSLGDSSAFF

v_gene: TRBV19
abundance: -
CDR3aa: CASSIGFSEAFF

v_gene: TRBV30
abundance: -
CDR3aa: CAWRGTWGGQETQYF

v_gene: TRBV7-7
abundance: -
CDR3aa: CASRTRHDDQETQYF

v_gene: TRBV7-2
abundance: -
CDR3aa: CASSLGPGGRTDTQYF

v_gene: TRBV19
abundance: -
CDR3aa: CASSTTGQALNGQFF

v_gene: TRBV3-1/TRBV3-2
abundance: few
CDR3aa: CASSQGTGDIGELFF

v_gene: TRBV4-1
abundance: -
CDR3aa: CASSPRGPGPTSGNTIYF

v_gene: TRBV9
abundance: -
CDR3aa: CASSGGGGTPHNEQFF

v_gene: TRBV18
abundance: -
CDR3aa: CASSMDIGNSPLHF

v_gene: TRBV2
abundance: -
CDR3aa: CASILKGDRDQHTQYF

v_gene: TRBV19
abundance: -
CDR3aa: CASSPIKAGGRGETQYF

v_gene: TRBV24-1
abundance: -
CDR3aa: CATSDFGLAGAETQYF

v_gene: TRBV12-3/TRBV12-4
abundance: -
CDR3aa: CASSWAEAGEQYF

v_gene: TRBV19
abundance: -
CDR3aa: CASSPRQYGYTF

v_gene: TRBV4-3
abundance: -
CDR3aa: CASSQGASGAWDTQYF

v_gene: TRBV5-1
abundance: -
CDR3aa: CASSLGQFVYGYTF

v_gene: TRBV10-3
abundance: -
CDR3aa: CAISEAPGNYGYTF

v_gene: TRBV3-1/TRBV3-2
abundance: -
CDR3aa: CASSPPIPYNEQFF

v_gene: TRBV24-1
abundance: -
CDR3aa: CATSDRRLAGVGNEQFF

v_gene: TRBV10-1
abundance: -
CDR3aa: CASSESRTNEQFF

v_gene: TRBV9
abundance: few
CDR3aa: CASSVDQGALTGELFF

v_gene: TRBV27
abundance: -
CDR3aa: CASSPFSGRGTDTQYF

v_gene: TRBV25-1
abundance: few
CDR3aa: CASSYGGPTEAFF

v_gene: TRBV2
abundance: -
CDR3aa: CASSERGVRTEAFF

v_gene: TRBV14
abundance: -
CDR3aa: CASSEVARQDDTQYF

v_gene: TRBV30
abundance: -
CDR3aa: CAWATAQEAFF

v_gene: TRBV13
abundance: -
CDR3aa: CASSRGTSSQETQYF

v_gene: TRBV7-9
abundance: -
CDR3aa: CASSTWTGGASDTQYF

v_gene: TRBV5-6
abundance: -
CDR3aa: CASSTTGRPQYF

v_gene: TRBV2
abundance: -
CDR3aa: CASSRETQYF

v_gene: TRBV5-4
abundance: -
CDR3aa: CASSYQREASTDTQYF

v_gene: TRBV19
abundance: few
CDR3aa: CASGYIVRWGAGILRHQNTEAFF

v_gene: TRBV7-9
abundance: -
CDR3aa: CASSPIRQTYYDGYTF

v_gene: TRBV15
abundance: -
CDR3aa: CATSRGAFQNEQFF

v_gene: TRBV10-3
abundance: -
CDR3aa: CAIKASAQETQYF

v_gene: TRBV18
abundance: -
CDR3aa: CASSLAGGDASTDTQYF

v_gene: TRBV11-2
abundance: -
CDR3aa: CASSPGLLGNTGELFF

v_gene: TRBV28
abundance: -
CDR3aa: CASSRPNQGQGYTF